This T cell receptor beta chain is from a study of blood T cell repertoires in COVID-19. About the research overall: From the United States, Italy and Spain came samples of acute and convalescent COVID-19.

This clone occurred once. Trimming took 4 bases from V and 1 from J, leaving 10 bases between them. This CDR3 is built from 13 residues. Germline lookup yields CDR1 GTSNPN and CDR2 SVGIG (reference sequence). Here immunoSEQ multiplex PCR was the method, and the copy in TCRdb shows in-frame clones only, minus some. The table includes 140,000 or so clones, around 81% detected once. The clonotype was recovered from a woman in her forties or fifties with acute or convalescent COVID-19. The sequencing sample was made of peripheral blood. V usage is TRBV30 and J usage is TRBJ1-1, with D maybe TRBD1 (5 bases). CDR3 protein: CAWTYQGNTEAFF. DNA for the CDR3: TGTGCCTGGACATACCAGGGGAACACTGAAGCTTTCTTT.